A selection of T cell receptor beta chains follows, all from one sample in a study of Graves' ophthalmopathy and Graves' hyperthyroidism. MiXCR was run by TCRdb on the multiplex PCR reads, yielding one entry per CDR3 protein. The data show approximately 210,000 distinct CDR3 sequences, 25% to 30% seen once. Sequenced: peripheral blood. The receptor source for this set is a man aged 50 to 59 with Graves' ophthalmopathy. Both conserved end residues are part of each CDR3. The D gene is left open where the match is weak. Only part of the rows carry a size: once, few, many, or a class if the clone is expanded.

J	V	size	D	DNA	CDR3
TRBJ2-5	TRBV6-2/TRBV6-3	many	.	TGTGCCAGCCAGTGGGATAGCTTGAAGACCCAGTACTTC	CASQWDSLKTQYF
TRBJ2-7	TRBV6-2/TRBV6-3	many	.	TGTGCCAGCACTATAACGGGGTTCTACGAGCAGTACTTC	CASTITGFYEQYF
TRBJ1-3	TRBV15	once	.	TGTGCCACCAGCAGAGTCTCTGGAAACACCATATATTTT	CATSRVSGNTIYF
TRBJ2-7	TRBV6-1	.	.	TGTGCCAGCAGCCCAGGAGGAAGCTCCTACGAGCAGTACTTC	CASSPGGSSYEQYF
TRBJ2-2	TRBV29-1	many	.	TGCAGCGTTGACGCACTCACCGGGGAGCTGTTTTTT	CSVDALTGELFF
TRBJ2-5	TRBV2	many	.	TGTGCCAGCAGTGAATTTGAGACCCAGTACTTC	CASSEFETQYF
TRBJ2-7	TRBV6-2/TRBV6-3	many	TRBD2	TGTGCCAGCAGTTACCGGGAGGGTAACTACGAGCAGTACTTC	CASSYREGNYEQYF
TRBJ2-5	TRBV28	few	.	TGTGCCAGCAGTTTTGCGACCTGGTCGGAAGAGACCCAGTACTTC	CASSFATWSEETQYF
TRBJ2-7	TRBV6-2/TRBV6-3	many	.	TGTGCCAGCAGACATACTAGCCTCGTCTACGAGCAGTACTTC	CASRHTSLVYEQYF
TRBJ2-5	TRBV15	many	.	TGTGCCACCAGCAGAGATATTTGGGCAGCGGGACATAGAGAGACCCAGTACTTC	CATSRDIWAAGHRETQYF
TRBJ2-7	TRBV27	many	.	TGTGCCAGCAGTTTAATCGGGAAGGGCTACGAGCAGTACTTC	CASSLIGKGYEQYF
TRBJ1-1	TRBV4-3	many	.	TGCGCCAGCAGCCAAGGGAGGTCTGGACTGGGAGCTTTCTTT	CASSQGRSGLGAFF
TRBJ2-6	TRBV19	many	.	TGTGCCAGTACCCGTTCATGGGACATATCTGGGGCCAACGTCCTGACTTTC	CASTRSWDISGANVLTF
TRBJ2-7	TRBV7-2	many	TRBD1	TGTGCCAGCAGCCCTGGGACAGAGGTCTACGAGCAGTACTTC	CASSPGTEVYEQYF
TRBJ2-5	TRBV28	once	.	TGTGCCACCAGCCCCCCCGAGGACAAAGAGACCCAGTACTTC	CATSPPEDKETQYF
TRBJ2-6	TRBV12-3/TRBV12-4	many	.	TGTGTGACAGGCTTGAGTGCTGGGGCCAACGTCCTGACTTTC	CVTGLSAGANVLTF
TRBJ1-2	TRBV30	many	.	TGTGCCTGGAGGTCCAGTATTAACTATGGCTACACCTTC	CAWRSSINYGYTF
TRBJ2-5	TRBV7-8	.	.	TGTGCCAGCAGCCTGACTAGTGGGTCATACGAAGAGACCCAGTACTTC	CASSLTSGSYEETQYF
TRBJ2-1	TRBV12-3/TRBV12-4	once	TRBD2	TGTGCCAGCAGAGGTAGCGGGAGAGGGGGACGCAATGAGCAGTTCTTC	CASRGSGRGGRNEQFF
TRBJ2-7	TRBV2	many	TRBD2	TGTGCCAGCAGTTCTACACTCCCGGGACTAGCGGGAACCTACGAGCAGTACTTC	CASSSTLPGLAGTYEQYF
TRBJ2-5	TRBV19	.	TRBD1	TGTGCCAGTAGTATCTGGGACAGCACGAAGACCCAGTACTTC	CASSIWDSTKTQYF
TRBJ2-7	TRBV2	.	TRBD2	TGTGCCAGCAGGCAGCGGGAGAGCTCCTACGAGCAGTACTTC	CASRQRESSYEQYF
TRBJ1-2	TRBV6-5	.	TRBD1	TGTGCCAGCAGTTCGGGACAGGATAGCTATGGCTACACCTTC	CASSSGQDSYGYTF